The entry that follows covers one T cell receptor (beta chain) sequence. Its antigen is still unknown. This sample is drawn from a study of T cells in tumors after PD-1 blockade. Study results and limitations: About 41% of tumor TCR clonotypes were also found in blood.

The protocol was immunoSEQ multiplex PCR, while the TCRdb copy is restricted to in-frame clones and leaves out a portion. This table holds nearly 25,000 clones, over 80% found once. The sequence was obtained from a human donor with basal cell carcinoma. The specimen was PBMCs, collected after anti-PD-1 treatment.

The CDR3 reads CSVGTPNPSNYGYTF. CDR3 nucleotide sequence: TGCAGCGTAGGGACACCTAACCCTTCTAACTATGGCTACACCTTC. The gene calls are TRBV29-1 and TRBJ1-2; the D gene is possibly TRBD1 (6 bases). The germline V gene encodes CDR1 SQVTM and CDR2 ANQGSEA. This CDR3 has 15 residues. Trimming stripped 6 bases from V and 0 bases from J, with 17 bases between.